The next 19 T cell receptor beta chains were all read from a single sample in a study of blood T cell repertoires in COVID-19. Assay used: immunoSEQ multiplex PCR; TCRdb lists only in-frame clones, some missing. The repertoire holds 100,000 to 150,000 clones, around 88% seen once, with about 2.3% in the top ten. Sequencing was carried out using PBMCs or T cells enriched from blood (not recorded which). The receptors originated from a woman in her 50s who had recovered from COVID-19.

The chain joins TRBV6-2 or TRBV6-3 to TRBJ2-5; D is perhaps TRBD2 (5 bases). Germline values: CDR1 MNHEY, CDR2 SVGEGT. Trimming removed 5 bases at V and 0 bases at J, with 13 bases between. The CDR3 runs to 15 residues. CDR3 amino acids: CASSTRTGYQETQYF. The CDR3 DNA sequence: TGTGCCAGCAGTACCAGGACGGGGTACCAAGAGACCCAGTACTTC.

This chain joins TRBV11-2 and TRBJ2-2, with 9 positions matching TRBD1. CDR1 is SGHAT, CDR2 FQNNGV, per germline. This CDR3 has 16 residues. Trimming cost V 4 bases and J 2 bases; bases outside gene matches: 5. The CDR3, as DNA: TGTGCCAGCAGCTCCCGGGACAGGGATAACACCGGGGAGCTGTTTTTT. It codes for CASSSRDRDNTGELFF. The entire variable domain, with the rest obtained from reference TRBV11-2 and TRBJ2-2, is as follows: EAGVAQSPRYKIIEKRQSVAFWCNPISGHATLYWYQQILGQGPKLLIQFQNNGVVDDSQLPKDRFSAERLKGVDSTLKIQPAKLEDSAVYLCASSSRDRDNTGELFFGEGSRLTVL.

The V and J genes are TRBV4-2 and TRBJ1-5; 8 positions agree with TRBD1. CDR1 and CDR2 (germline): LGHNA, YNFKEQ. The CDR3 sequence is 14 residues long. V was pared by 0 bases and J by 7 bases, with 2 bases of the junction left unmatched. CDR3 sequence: CASSQDRGRQPQHF. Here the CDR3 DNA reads TGTGCCAGCAGCCAAGACAGGGGGCGGCAGCCCCAGCATTTT.

CDR3 loop: CASSLGYNQGYTF. The CDR3 DNA reads TGTGCCAGCAGCTTAGGGTACAACCAAGGCTACACCTTC. The chain recombines TRBV11-2 with TRBJ1-2; D remains unclear. Germline V gives CDR1 SGHAT, CDR2 FQNNGV. The CDR3 spans 13 residues. V lost 1 base and J lost 8, with 11 bases in between. Using reference TRBV11-2 and TRBJ1-2 for the parts outside the CDR3, the full variable domain is EAGVAQSPRYKIIEKRQSVAFWCNPISGHATLYWYQQILGQGPKLLIQFQNNGVVDDSQLPKDRFSAERLKGVDSTLKIQPAKLEDSAVYLCASSLGYNQGYTFGSGTRLTVV.

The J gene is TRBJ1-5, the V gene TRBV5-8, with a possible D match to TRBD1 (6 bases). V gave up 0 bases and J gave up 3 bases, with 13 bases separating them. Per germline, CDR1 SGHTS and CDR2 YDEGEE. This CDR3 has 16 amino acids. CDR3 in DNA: TGTGCCAGCAGCTTGGGGACAGCCAACTTCAATCAGCCCCAGCATTTT. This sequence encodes CASSLGTANFNQPQHF.

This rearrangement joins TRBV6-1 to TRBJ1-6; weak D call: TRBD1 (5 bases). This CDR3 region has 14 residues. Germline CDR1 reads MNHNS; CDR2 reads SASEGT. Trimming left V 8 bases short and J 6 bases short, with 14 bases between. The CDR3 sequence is CASGLQGSNSPLHF. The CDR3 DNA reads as TGTGCCAGCGGGCTCCAGGGCTCTAATTCACCCCTCCACTTT.

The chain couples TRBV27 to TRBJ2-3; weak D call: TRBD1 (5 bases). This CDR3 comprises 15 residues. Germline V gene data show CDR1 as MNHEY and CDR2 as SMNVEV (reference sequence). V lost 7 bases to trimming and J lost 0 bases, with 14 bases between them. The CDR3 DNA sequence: TGTGCCAGCACACGCAAAGGGGCTAGCACAGATACGCAGTATTTT. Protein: CASTRKGASTDTQYF.

The CDR3 spells CASSYWAAGGHEQYF. CDR3 DNA sequence: TGTGCCAGCAGTTATTGGGCCGCGGGGGGCCACGAGCAGTACTTC. The rearrangement joins TRBV6-5 to TRBJ2-7; TRBD2 agrees at 8 bases. V was pared by 3 bases and J by 5 bases, with 9 bases of the junction left unmatched. The germline V gene has CDR1 MNHEY and CDR2 SVGAGI. There are 15 residues in the CDR3.

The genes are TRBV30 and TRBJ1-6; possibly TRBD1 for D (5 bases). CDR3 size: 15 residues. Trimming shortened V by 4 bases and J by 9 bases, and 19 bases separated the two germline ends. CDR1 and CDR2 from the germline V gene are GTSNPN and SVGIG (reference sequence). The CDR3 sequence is CAWMTGPQGSSPLHF. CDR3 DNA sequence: TGTGCCTGGATGACCGGACCCCAGGGCAGTTCACCCCTCCACTTT.

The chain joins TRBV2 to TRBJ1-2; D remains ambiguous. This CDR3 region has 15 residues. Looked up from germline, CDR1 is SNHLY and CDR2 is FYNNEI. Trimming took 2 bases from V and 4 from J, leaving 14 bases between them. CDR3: CASSESLEARYGYTF. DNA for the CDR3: TGTGCCAGCAGTGAATCTCTGGAGGCTCGCTATGGCTACACCTTC.

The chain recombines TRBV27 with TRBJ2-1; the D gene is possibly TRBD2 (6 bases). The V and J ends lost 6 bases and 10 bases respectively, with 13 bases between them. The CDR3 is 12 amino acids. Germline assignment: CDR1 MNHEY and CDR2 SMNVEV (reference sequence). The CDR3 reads CASRKEGEEQFF. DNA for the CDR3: TGTGCCAGCAGAAAGGAGGGAGAGGAGCAGTTCTTC.

The CDR3 nucleotides read TGTGCCAGCAGCTCCGGACAGGGCGATAATGAAAAACTGTTTTTT. Amino acid sequence: CASSSGQGDNEKLFF. V is TRBV7-9 and J is TRBJ1-4, with 8 bases matching TRBD1. Unmatched junction bases numbered 5, after V lost 4 bases and J lost 4 bases. CDR3 length equals 15 residues. Germline-derived CDR1 and CDR2 are SEHNR and FQNEAQ (reference sequence).

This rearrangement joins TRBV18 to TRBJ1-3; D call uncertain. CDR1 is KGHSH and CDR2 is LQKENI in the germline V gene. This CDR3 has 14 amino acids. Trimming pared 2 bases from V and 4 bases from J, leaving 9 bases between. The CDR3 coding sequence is TGTGCCAGCTCACCAGTTACAGTGGGAAACACCATATATTTT. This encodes CASSPVTVGNTIYF.

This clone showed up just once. CDR3 region: CASSPQGETQYF. In nucleotides, the CDR3 is TGTGCCAGCAGCCCACAGGGGGAGACCCAGTACTTC. J is TRBJ2-5 and V is TRBV12-3 or TRBV12-4; TRBD1 matches 7 bases. V was pared by 6 bases and J by 5 bases, with 3 bases of the junction left unmatched. The CDR3 is made up of 12 amino acids.

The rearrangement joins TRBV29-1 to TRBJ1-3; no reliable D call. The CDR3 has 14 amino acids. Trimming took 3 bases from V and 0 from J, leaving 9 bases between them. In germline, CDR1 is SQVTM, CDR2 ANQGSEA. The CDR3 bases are TGCAGCGTTGATGGAGGGTACTCTGGAAACACCATATATTTT. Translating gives CSVDGGYSGNTIYF.

The CDR3 region is CAIRRGSVDEQYF. The CDR3 DNA reads TGTGCTATTCGTCGGGGTAGCGTCGACGAGCAGTACTTC. V usage is TRBV7-9 and J usage is TRBJ2-7, with D tentatively TRBD2 (5 bases). The CDR3 has 13 residues. Germline values: CDR1 SEHNR, CDR2 FQNEAQ (reference sequence).

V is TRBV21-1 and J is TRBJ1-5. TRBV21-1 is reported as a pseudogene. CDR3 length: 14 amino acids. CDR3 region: CASSRVGGSQPQHF. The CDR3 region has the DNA TGTGCCAGCAGCAGAGTGGGGGGGAGTCAGCCCCAGCATTTT.

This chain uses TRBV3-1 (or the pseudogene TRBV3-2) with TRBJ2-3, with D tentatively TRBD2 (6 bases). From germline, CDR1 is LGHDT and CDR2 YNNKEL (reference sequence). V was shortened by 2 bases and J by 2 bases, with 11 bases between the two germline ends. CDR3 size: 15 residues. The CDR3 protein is CASSQWRGDTDTQYF. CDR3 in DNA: TGTGCCAGCAGCCAATGGCGGGGAGACACAGATACGCAGTATTTT.

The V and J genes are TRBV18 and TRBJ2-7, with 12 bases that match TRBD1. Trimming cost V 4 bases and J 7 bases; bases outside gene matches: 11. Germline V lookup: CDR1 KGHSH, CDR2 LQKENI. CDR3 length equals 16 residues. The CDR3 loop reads CASSLAGGQGASEQYF. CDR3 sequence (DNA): TGTGCCAGCTCACTAGCCGGGGGACAGGGGGCAAGTGAGCAGTACTTC.